Given below is one T cell receptor (beta chain) in context. This clonotype has only a few counts. It lacks a known antigen. No much larger clone exists at a distance of one base, and base qualities are not known. The CDR3 has 14 amino acids, counting the end cysteine and phenylalanine. Here the CDR3 DNA is all that survives: 42 bases in frame from base 1. For CDR1 and CDR2, the germline V gene lists MNHNS and SASEGT. V gives up 1 base and J gives up 4 bases, and the segment between their germline ends measures 8 bases. The data originate from a study of T cell repertoires in cytomegalovirus infection (dated by TCRdb to about 2019). Background for the entire study: Recently identified HLA-C-restricted CMV epitopes, whose presentation resists viral immunomodulation, were targeted by peptide stimulations together with well-studied HLA-B-restricted epitopes. The HLA type of each donor mattered for the analysis, because public TCR beta signatures pointed to carriage of CMV infection along with the matching HLA type.

The treatment or condition label, read with the paper, signifies: in vitro stimulation with specific CMV peptide epitopes to enrich CMV-specific T cells. Points the paper makes about the study in general: Cumulative frequency of public TCR beta family members discriminated carriers of CMV infection plus the relevant HLA type in this cohort and an independent approximately 350-donor cohort. The ex vivo response was dominated by HLA-C-restricted CMV-specific TCR beta clonotypes, and the single most frequent clonotype in two of eight donors was supplied by these HLA-C-restricted clonotypes.

The run used an Illumina HiSeq 1500. TCRdb took the public reads, trimmed them with fastp at Q25, ran MiXCR for clone calling and kept in-frame beta chains. One record per CDR3 amino acid sequence lists the most common genes and DNA. The sample table lists fewer than 1,000,000 distinct CDR3 sequences, 25% to 40% of them with a count of one. The ten largest make up around 15% of the sample. This chain joins TRBV6-1 to TRBJ1-5, with an unclear D gene assignment. The sequencing here drew on cultured CD8+ T cells from PBMCs, taken from culture after CMV antigen stimulation. This clonotype originated in a human donor in good health (CMV status not recorded). Some clones in this sample may be carry-over from other donors' samples. The DNA sequence is TGTGCCAGCAGTGAAGTTACACAGAATCAGCCCCAGCATTTT. Its amino acids are CASSEVTQNQPQHF.